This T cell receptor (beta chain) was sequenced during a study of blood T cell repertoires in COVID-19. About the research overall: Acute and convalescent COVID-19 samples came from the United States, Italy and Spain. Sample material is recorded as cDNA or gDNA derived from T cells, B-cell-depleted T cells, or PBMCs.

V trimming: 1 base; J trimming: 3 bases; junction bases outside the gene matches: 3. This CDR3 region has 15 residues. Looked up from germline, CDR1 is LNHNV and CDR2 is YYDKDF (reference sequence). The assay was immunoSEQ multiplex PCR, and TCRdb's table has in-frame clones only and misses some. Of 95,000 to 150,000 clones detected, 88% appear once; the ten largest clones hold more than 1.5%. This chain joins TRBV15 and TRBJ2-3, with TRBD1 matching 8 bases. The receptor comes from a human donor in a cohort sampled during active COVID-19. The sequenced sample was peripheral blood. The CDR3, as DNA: TGTGCCACCAGCAGAGCCAGGGGGCGGACAGATACGCAGTATTTT. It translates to CATSRARGRTDTQYF.